These 7 T cell receptor beta chains came from one sample sequenced in a study of blood T cell repertoires in COVID-19 (dated by TCRdb to between 2020 and 2021). Libraries were constructed by the immunoSEQ multiplex PCR assay. The immuneACCESS repertoire file appears here via TCRdb, limited to in-frame rearrangements. These files lack a portion of the clones; in checked studies, under half of the deficit traces to unresolved V genes, and the cause of the others is not known. Counted in this sample were 50,000 to 80,000 clones; roughly 91% of them appeared once. The leading ten clones occupy around a tenth of the sample. The sequenced sample consisted of PBMCs or T cells enriched from blood (not recorded which). The origin of the receptors is a middle-aged woman who had recovered from COVID-19.

The chain is built from TRBV5-1 and TRBJ1-3; D is possibly TRBD1 (5 bases). The V gene's germline CDR1 is SGHRS and CDR2 YFSETQ. The CDR3 spans 15 residues. With 0 bases removed from V and 0 bases from J, the gap between germline ends came to 7 bases. The CDR3 DNA sequence: TGCGCCAGCAGCTTGGGCAGGGCCTCTGGAAACACCATATATTTT. Its translation: CASSLGRASGNTIYF.

The chain couples TRBV5-1 to TRBJ2-2; 7 positions agree with TRBD1. The CDR3 consists of 15 residues. J was trimmed by 1 base and V by 0 bases; bases with no gene match: 0. Germline-derived CDR1 and CDR2 are SGHRS and YFSETQ. CDR3 DNA sequence: TGCGCCAGCAGCTTGGGGACAGGGAACACCGGGGAGCTGTTTTTT. As protein: CASSLGTGNTGELFF.

This chain joins TRBV3-1 (or the pseudogene TRBV3-2) and TRBJ2-7; the match to TRBD2 covers 8 bases. Germline CDR1 and CDR2: LGHDT and YNNKEL (reference sequence). The length of the CDR3 is 17 residues. V shed 0 bases, J shed 1 base, and the junction held 8 bases outside the gene matches. The CDR3 sequence: CASSQDGRVAGSYEQYF. CDR3 coding DNA: TGTGCCAGCAGCCAAGATGGTAGGGTAGCGGGGTCCTACGAGCAGTACTTC.

This clone is a singleton in its sample. The chain combines TRBV5-1 with TRBJ1-2, with a weak D call TRBD1 (6 bases). The germline V gene encodes CDR1 SGHRS and CDR2 YFSETQ. Trimming took off 2 bases at V and 1 base at J, with 9 bases between the two ends. The CDR3 spans 14 residues. This CDR3 is CASSFDRSNYGYTF. The CDR3, as DNA: TGCGCCAGCAGCTTCGACAGGAGTAACTATGGCTACACCTTC.

The chain combines TRBV5-1 with TRBJ2-7, with a tentative D call TRBD1 (5 bases). There are 13 residues in the CDR3. Trimming removed 4 bases from V and 6 bases from J, with 14 bases in between. Germline V gene data show CDR1 as SGHRS and CDR2 as YFSETQ. The CDR3 protein is CASSVTVSGEQYF. The CDR3 DNA is TGCGCCAGCAGCGTGACAGTTTCCGGCGAGCAGTACTTC.

The chain carries TRBV24-1 and TRBJ2-3, with TRBD2 identical over 12 bases. With V trimmed by 4 bases and J by 2 bases, 3 bases remained unmatched. Germline values: CDR1 KGHDR, CDR2 SFDVKD. There are 16 residues in the CDR3. CDR3 in amino acids: CATSDRTSGVTDTQYF. CDR3 DNA sequence: TGTGCCACCAGTGACCGGACTAGCGGGGTCACAGATACGCAGTATTTT.

The V and J genes are TRBV20-1 and TRBJ1-1; D gene uncertain. Trimming shortened V by 5 bases and J by 2 bases, and 3 bases separated the two germline ends. The CDR3 sequence is 10 residues long. Germline CDR1 DFQATT, CDR2 SNEGSKA (reference sequence). CDR3 sequence (DNA): TGCAGTGCTGTAAACACTGAAGCTTTCTTT. Its protein is CSAVNTEAFF.